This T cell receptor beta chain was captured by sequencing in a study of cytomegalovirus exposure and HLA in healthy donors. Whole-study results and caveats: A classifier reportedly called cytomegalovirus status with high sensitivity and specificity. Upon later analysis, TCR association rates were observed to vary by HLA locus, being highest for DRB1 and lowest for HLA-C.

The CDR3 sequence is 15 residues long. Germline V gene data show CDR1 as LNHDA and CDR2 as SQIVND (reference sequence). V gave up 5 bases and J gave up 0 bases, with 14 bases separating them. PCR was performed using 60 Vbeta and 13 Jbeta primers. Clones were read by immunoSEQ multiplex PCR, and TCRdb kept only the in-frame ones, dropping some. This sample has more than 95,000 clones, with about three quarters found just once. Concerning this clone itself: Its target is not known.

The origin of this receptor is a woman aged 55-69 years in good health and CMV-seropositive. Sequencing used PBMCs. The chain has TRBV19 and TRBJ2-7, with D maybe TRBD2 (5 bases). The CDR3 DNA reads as TGTGCCAGTAGTGATCCTAGAGGGAGCTCCTACGAGCAGTACTTC. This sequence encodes CASSDPRGSSYEQYF. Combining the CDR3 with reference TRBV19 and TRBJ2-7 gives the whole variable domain DGGITQSPKYLFRKEGQNVTLSCEQNLNHDAMYWYRQDPGQGLRLIYYSQIVNDFQKGDIAEGYSVSREKKESFPLTVTSAQKNPTAFYLCASSDPRGSSYEQYFGPGTRLTVT.